The following is a TCR beta chain sequence with its context. cDNA came from about 0.46 to 1 ug RNA primed by random hexamers. Amplification of TCR beta CDR3 used immunoSEQ multiplex PCR across 54 Vbeta and 13 Jbeta. TCRdb re-derived calls from the immunoSEQ multiplex PCR reads in MiXCR, one entry per CDR3 protein. The sample includes around 270,000 distinct CDR3 sequences, about 88% of them seen just once. V lost 6 bases and J 7 bases, leaving 6 bases between the germline ends. The CDR3 consists of 9 residues. Looked up from germline, CDR1 is DFQATT and CDR2 is SNEGSKA (reference sequence). Negative isolation was applied to CD8+ and CD4+ T cells, and FACS enrichment was applied to TEMRA cells. The record originates from a study of CD8 T cells in Susac syndrome.

The sample consisted of CD8+ T cells from PBMCs. This chain uses TRBV20-1 with TRBJ1-2; D uncertain. The source is a human donor with multiple sclerosis. CDR3 in amino acids: CSALSGYTF. CDR3 coding DNA: TGCAGTGCCCTCAGTGGCTACACCTTC.